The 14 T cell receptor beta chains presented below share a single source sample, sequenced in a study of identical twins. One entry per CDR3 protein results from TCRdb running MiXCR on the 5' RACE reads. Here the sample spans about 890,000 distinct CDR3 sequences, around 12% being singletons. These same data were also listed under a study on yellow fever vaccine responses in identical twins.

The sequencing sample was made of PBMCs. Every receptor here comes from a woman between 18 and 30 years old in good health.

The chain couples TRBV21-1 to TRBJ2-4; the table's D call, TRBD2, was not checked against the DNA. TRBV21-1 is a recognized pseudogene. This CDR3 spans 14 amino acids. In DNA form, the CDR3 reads TGTGCCAGCAGCACATCAGGGAGGGCAAACATTCAGTACTTC. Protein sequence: CASSTSGRANIQYF.

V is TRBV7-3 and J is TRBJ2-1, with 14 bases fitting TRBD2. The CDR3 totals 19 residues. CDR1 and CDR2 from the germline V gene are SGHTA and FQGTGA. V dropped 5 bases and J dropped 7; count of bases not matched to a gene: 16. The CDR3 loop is CASSELPPGLAGGGNEQFF. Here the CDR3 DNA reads TGTGCCAGCAGCGAGCTACCCCCCGGACTAGCGGGAGGAGGGAATGAGCAGTTCTTC. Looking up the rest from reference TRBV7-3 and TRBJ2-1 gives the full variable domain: GAGVSQTPSNKVTEKGKYVELRCDPISGHTALYWYRQSLGQGPEFLIYFQGTGAADDSGLPNDRFFAVRPEGSVSTLKIQRTERGDSAVYLCASSELPPGLAGGGNEQFFGPGTRLTVL.

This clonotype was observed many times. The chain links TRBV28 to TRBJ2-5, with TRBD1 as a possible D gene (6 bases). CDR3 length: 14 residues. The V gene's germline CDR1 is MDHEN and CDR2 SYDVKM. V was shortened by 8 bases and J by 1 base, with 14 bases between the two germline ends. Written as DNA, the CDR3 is TGTGCCAGCGGCCTGGGACAAATCCAAGAGACCCAGTACTTC. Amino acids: CASGLGQIQETQYF. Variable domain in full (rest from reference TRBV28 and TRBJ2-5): DVKVTQSSRYLVKRTGEKVFLECVQDMDHENMFWYRQDPGLGLRLIYFSYDVKMKEKGDIPEGYSVSREKKERFSLILESASTNQTSMYLCASGLGQIQETQYFGPGTRLLVL.

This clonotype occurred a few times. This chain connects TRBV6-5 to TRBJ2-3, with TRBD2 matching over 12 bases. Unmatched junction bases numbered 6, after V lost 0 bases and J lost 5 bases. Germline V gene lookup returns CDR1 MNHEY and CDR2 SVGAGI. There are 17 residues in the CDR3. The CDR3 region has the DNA TGTGCCAGCAGTTACTCCGAGACTAGCGGGAGAGGAGATACGCAGTATTTT. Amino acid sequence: CASSYSETSGRGDTQYF.

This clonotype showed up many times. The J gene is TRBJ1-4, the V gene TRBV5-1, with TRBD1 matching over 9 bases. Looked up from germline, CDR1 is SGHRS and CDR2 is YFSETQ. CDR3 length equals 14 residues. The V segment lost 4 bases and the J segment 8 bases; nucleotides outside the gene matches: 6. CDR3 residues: CASSPDRGGEKLFF. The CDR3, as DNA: TGCGCCAGCAGCCCGGACAGGGGAGGAGAAAAACTGTTTTTT. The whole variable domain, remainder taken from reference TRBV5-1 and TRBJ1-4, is KAGVTQTPRYLIKTRGQQVTLSCSPISGHRSVSWYQQTPGQGLQFLFEYFSETQRNKGNFPGRFSGRQFSNSRSEMNVSTLELGDSALYLCASSPDRGGEKLFFGSGTQLSVL.

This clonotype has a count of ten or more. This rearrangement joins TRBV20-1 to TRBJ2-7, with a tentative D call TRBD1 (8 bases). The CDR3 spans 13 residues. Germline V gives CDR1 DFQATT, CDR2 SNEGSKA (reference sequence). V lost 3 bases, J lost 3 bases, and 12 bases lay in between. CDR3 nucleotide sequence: TGCAGTGCTAGCGGGGGGACAGGCTACGAGCAGTACTTC. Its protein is CSASGGTGYEQYF.

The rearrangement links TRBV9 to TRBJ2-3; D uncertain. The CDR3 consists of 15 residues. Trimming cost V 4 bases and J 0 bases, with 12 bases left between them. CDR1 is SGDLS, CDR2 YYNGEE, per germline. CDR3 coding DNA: TGTGCCAGCAGCTCAGCCCTGCCTAGCACAGATACGCAGTATTTT. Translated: CASSSALPSTDTQYF.

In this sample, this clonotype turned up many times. CDR3 sequence: CASSMGHQETQYF. Here the CDR3 DNA reads TGTGCCAGCAGTATGGGGCACCAAGAGACCCAGTACTTC. The gene calls are TRBV28 and TRBJ2-5; possibly TRBD1 for D (5 bases). Germline CDR1 MDHEN, CDR2 SYDVKM. CDR3 size: 13 residues. Trimming left V 5 bases short and J 0 bases short, with 7 bases between. The full variable domain, with the rest looked up from reference TRBV28 and TRBJ2-5, is DVKVTQSSRYLVKRTGEKVFLECVQDMDHENMFWYRQDPGLGLRLIYFSYDVKMKEKGDIPEGYSVSREKKERFSLILESASTNQTSMYLCASSMGHQETQYFGPGTRLLVL.

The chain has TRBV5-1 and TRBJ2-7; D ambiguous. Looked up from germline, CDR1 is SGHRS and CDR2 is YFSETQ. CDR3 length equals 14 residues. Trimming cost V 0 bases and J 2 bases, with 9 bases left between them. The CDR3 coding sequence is TGCGCCAGCAGCTTGGCCCCAGGACCCTACGAGCAGTACGTC. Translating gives CASSLAPGPYEQYV.

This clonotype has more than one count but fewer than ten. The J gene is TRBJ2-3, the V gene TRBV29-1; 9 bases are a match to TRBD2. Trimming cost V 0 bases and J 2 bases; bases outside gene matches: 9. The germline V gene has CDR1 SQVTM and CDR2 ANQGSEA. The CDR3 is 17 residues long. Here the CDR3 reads CSVEDRREGVVTDTQYF. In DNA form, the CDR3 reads TGCAGCGTTGAAGATCGGCGGGAGGGCGTGGTCACAGATACGCAGTATTTT.

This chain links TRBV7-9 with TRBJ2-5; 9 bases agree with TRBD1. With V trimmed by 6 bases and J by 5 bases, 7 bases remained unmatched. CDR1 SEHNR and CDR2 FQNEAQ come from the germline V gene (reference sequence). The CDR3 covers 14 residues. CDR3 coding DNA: TGTGCCAGCAGACCTACAGGGGGCGGGGAGACCCAGTACTTC. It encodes CASRPTGGGETQYF.

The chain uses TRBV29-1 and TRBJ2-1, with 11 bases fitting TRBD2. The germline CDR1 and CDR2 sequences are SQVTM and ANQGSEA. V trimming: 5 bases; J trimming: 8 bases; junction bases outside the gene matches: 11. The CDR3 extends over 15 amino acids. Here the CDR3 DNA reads TGCAGCGTTCCCAGACTAGCGGGATCCCTGGATGAGCAGTTCTTC. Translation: CSVPRLAGSLDEQFF.

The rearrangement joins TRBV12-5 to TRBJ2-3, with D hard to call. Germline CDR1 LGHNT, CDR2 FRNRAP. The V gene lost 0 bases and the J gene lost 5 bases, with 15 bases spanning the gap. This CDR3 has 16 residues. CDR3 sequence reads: CASGLVFRATEDTQYF. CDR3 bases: TGTGCTAGTGGTTTGGTATTTAGGGCGACGGAAGATACGCAGTATTTT.

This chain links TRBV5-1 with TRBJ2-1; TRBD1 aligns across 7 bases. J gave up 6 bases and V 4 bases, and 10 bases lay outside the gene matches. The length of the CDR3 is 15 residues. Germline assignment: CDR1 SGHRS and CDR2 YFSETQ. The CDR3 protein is CASSRQGAVGNEQFF. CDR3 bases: TGCGCCAGCAGCCGACAGGGAGCGGTGGGCAATGAGCAGTTCTTC.